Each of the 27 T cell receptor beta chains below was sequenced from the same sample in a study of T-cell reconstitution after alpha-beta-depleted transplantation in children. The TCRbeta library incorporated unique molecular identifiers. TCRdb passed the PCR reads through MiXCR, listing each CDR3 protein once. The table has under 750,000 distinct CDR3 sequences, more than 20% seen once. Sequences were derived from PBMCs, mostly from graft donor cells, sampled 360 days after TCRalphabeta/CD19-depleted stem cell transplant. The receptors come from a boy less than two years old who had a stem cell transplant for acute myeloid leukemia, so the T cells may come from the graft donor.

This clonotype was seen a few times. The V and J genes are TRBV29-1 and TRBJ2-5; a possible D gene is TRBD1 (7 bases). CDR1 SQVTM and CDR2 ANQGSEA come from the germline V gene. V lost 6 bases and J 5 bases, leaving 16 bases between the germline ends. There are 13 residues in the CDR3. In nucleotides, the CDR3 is TGCAGCGTCCCTCCACAGGGGAGGGAGACCCAGTACTTC. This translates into CSVPPQGRETQYF. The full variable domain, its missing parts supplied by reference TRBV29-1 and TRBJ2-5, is SAVISQKPSRDICQRGTSLTIQCQVDSQVTMMFWYRQQPGQSLTLIATANQGSEATYESGFVIDKFPISRPNLTFSTLTVSNMSPEDSSIYLCSVPPQGRETQYFGPGTRLLVL.

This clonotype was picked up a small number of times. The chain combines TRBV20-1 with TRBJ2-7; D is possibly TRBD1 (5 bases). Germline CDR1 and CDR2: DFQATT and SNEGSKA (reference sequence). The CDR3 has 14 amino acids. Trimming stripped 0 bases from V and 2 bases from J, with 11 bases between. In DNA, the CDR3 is TGCAGTGCTAGAGATCCCGACAGTCCCTACGAGCAGTACTTC. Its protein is CSARDPDSPYEQYF.

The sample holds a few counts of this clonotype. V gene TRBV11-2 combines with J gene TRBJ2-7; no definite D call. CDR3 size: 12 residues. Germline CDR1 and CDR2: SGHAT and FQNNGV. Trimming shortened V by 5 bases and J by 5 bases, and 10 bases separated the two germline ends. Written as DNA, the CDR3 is TGTGCCAGCAGCCGAAACCCCCACGAGCAGTACTTC. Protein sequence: CASSRNPHEQYF.

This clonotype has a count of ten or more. The chain's CDR3 is CASSRHRETQYF. CDR3 DNA sequence: TGTGCCAGTAGTAGGCACAGGGAAACCCAGTACTTC. The gene calls are TRBV19 and TRBJ2-5; maybe TRBD1 (6 bases). The CDR3 totals 12 residues. The germline V gene has CDR1 LNHDA and CDR2 SQIVND (reference sequence). V was trimmed by 4 bases and J by 8 bases, leaving 11 bases between them. The whole variable domain, filled in from reference TRBV19 and TRBJ2-5, reads DGGITQSPKYLFRKEGQNVTLSCEQNLNHDAMYWYRQDPGQGLRLIYYSQIVNDFQKGDIAEGYSVSREKKESFPLTVTSAQKNPTAFYLCASSRHRETQYFGPGTRLLVL.

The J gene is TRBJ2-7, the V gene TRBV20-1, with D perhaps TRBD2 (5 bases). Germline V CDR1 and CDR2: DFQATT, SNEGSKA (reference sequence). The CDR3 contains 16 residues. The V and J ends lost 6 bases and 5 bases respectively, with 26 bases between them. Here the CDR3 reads CSASRGPNPGIHEQYV. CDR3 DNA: TGCAGTGCGAGCCGCGGGCCGAACCCCGGAATCCACGAGCAGTACGTC.

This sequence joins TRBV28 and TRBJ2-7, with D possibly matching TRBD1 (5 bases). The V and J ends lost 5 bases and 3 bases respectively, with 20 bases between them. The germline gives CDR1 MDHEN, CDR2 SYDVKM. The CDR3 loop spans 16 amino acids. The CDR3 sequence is CASSPTTASLLYEQYV. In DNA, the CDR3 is TGTGCCAGCAGTCCAACGACAGCCTCTCTGCTCTACGAGCAGTACGTC.

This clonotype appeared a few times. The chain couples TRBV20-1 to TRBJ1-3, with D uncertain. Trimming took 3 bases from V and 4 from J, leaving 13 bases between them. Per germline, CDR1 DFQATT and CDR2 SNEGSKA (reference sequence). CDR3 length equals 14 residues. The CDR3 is CSASRITAGNTIYF. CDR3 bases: TGCAGTGCTAGTAGGATAACAGCCGGAAACACCATATATTTT.

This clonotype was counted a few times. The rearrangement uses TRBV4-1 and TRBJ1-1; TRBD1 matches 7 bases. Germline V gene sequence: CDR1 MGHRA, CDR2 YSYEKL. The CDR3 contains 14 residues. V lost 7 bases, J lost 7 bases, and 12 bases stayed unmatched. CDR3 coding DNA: TGCGCCAGCAACCGAGGAGGGGGCATAGTTGAAGCTTTCTTT. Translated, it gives CASNRGGGIVEAFF.

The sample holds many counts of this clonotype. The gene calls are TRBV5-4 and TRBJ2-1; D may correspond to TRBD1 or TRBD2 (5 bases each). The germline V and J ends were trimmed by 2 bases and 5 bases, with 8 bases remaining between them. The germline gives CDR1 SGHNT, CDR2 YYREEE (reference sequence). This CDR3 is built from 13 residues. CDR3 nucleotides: TGTGCCAGCAGCTTTGGGACCAACAATGAGCAGTTCTTC. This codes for CASSFGTNNEQFF.

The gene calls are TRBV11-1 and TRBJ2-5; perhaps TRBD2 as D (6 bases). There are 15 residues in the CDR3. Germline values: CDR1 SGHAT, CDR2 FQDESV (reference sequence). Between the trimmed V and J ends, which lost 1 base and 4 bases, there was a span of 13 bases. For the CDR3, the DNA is TGTGCCAGCAGCTTAGTGGGGGGACTGGGAGAGACCCAGTACTTC. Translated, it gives CASSLVGGLGETQYF.

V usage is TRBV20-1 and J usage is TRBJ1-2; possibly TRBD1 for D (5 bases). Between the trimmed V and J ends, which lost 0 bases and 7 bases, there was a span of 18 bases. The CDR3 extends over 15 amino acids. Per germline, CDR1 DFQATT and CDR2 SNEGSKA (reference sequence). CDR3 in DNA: TGCAGTGCTAGAGATAATCCGGGCAGGGAGTCTGGCTACACCTTC. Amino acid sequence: CSARDNPGRESGYTF.

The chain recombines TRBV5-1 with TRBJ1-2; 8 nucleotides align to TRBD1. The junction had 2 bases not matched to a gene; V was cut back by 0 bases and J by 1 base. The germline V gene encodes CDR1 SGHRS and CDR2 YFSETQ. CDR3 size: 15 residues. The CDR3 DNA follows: TGCGCCAGCAGCTTGGCGGGACAGGATAACTATGGCTACACCTTC. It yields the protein CASSLAGQDNYGYTF.

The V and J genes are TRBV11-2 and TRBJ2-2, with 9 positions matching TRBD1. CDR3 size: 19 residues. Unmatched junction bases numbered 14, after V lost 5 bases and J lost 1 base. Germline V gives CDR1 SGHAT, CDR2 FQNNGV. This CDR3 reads CASSRKLWDREGNTGELFF. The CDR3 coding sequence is TGTGCCAGCAGCCGGAAACTCTGGGACAGGGAGGGGAACACCGGGGAGCTGTTTTTT.

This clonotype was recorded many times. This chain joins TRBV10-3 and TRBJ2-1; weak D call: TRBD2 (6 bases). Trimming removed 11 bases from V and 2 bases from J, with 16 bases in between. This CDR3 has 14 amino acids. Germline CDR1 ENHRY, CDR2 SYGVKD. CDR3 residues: CASSEGFTYNEQFF. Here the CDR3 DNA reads TGTGCCTCATCGGAGGGGTTCACCTACAATGAGCAGTTCTTC.

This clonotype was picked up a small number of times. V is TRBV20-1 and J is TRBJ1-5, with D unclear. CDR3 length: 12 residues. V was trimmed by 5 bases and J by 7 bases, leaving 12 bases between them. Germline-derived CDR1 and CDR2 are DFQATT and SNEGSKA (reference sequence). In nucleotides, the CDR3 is TGCAGTGCTTGGGATACAGAACAGCCCCAGCATTTT. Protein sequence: CSAWDTEQPQHF.

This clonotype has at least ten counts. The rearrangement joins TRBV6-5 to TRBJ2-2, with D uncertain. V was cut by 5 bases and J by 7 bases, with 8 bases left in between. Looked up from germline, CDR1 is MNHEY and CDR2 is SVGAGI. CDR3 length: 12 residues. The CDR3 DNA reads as TGTGCCAGCAGTCCGACCGGCGGGGAGCTGTTTTTT. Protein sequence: CASSPTGGELFF.

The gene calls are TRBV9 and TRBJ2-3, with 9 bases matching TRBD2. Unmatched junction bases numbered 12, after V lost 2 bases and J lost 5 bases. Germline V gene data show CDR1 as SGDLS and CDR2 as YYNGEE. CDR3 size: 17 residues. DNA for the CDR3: TGTGCCAGCAGCGTGGACGCGGGAGGGGGCCAGATAGATACGCAGTATTTT. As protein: CASSVDAGGGQIDTQYF.

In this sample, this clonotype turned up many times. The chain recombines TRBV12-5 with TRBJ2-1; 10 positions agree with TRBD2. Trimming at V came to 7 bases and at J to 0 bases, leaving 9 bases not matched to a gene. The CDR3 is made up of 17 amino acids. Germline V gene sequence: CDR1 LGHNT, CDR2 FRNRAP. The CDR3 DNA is TGTGCTAGTGAACACCCAGCGGGGGGGAGCTCCTACAATGAGCAGTTCTTC. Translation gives CASEHPAGGSSYNEQFF.

The CDR3 region is CSARQGWTGSSYNSPLHF. The CDR3 region has the DNA TGCAGTGCTAGACAAGGGTGGACTGGGAGCTCCTATAATTCACCCCTCCACTTT. The rearrangement links TRBV20-1 to TRBJ1-6; no definite D call. The CDR3 contains 18 residues. Per germline, CDR1 DFQATT and CDR2 SNEGSKA (reference sequence). With 2 bases removed from V and 0 bases from J, the gap between germline ends came to 17 bases.

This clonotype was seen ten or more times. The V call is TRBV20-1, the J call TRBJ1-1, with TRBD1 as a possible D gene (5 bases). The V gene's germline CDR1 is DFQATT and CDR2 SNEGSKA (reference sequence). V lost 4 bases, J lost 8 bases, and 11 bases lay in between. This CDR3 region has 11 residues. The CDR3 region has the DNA TGCAGTGCTACTCCGGGACCAGAAGCTTTCTTT. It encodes CSATPGPEAFF.

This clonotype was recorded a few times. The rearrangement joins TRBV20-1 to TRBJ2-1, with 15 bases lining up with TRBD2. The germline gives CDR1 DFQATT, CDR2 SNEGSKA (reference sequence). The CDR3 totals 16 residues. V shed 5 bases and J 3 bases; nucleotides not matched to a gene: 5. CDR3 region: CSAAGLAGGLYNEQFF. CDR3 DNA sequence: TGCAGTGCTGCGGGACTAGCGGGGGGCCTCTACAATGAGCAGTTCTTC.

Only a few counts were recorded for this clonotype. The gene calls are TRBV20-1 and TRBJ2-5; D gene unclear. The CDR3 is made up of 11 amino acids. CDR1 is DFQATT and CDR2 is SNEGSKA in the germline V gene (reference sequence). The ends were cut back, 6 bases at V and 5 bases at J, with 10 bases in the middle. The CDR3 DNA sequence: TGCAGTGCCGGGTTAGGGGAGACCCAGTACTTC. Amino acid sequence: CSAGLGETQYF.

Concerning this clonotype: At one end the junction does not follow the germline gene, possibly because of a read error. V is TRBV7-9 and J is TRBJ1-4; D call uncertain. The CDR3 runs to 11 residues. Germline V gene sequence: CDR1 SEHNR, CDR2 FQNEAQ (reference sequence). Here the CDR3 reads CASSPGRTKIF. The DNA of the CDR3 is TGTGCCAGCAGCCCCGGACGGACCAAGATTTTT.

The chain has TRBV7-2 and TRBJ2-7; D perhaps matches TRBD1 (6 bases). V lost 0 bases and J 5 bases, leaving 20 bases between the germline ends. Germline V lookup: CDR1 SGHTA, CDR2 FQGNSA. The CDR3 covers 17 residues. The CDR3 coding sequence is TGTGCCAGCAGCTTAGCTTTAATCGGTCAGGGGCGAGACGAGCAGTACTTC. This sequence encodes CASSLALIGQGRDEQYF.

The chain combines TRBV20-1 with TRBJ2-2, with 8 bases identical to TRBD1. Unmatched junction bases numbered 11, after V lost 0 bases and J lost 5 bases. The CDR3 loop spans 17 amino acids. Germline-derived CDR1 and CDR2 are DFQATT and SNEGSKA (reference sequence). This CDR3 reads CSARERTGSRKTGELFF. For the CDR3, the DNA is TGCAGTGCTAGAGAACGGACAGGGTCCAGAAAAACCGGGGAGCTGTTTTTT.

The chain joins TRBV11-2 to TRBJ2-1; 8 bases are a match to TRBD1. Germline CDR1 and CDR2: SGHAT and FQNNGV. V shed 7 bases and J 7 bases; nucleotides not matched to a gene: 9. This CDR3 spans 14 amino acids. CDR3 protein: CASTGQVTSNEQFF. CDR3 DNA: TGTGCCAGCACGGGACAGGTGACCTCAAATGAGCAGTTCTTC.

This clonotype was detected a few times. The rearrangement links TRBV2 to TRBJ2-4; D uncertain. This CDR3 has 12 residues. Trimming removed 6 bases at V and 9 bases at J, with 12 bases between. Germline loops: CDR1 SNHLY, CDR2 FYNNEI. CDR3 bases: TGTGCCAGCAGACTCGATCGGTCCATTCAGTACTTC. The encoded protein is CASRLDRSIQYF.